Below are 27 T cell receptor beta chains sequenced from a single sample in a study of blood T cell repertoires in COVID-19. The repertoire was sequenced with immunoSEQ multiplex PCR; TCRdb's copy has only in-frame clones and lacks some. This repertoire shows 150,000 to 200,000 clones, around 90% found once; its top ten account for less than 5.5%. Sequenced: peripheral blood. The receptors were sampled from a human donor in a cohort sampled during active COVID-19.

This chain connects TRBV4-3 to TRBJ2-1, with 7 positions matching TRBD1. The CDR3 contains 17 residues. Looked up from germline, CDR1 is LGHNA and CDR2 is YSLEER. V trimming: 0 bases; J trimming: 5 bases; junction bases outside the gene matches: 10. CDR3 in amino acids: CASSQDQGDRVDNEQFF. The CDR3 DNA reads as TGCGCCAGCAGCCAAGACCAAGGAGACAGGGTTGACAATGAGCAGTTCTTC.

The chain links TRBV19 to TRBJ1-2; 8 bases fit TRBD1. The V gene's germline CDR1 is LNHDA and CDR2 SQIVND (reference sequence). This CDR3 spans 14 amino acids. Germline trimming cut 5 bases from V and 4 bases from J; bases unmatched to any gene: 6. The CDR3 spells CASSLDRVGYGYTF. In DNA, the CDR3 is TGTGCCAGTAGTCTGGACAGGGTGGGCTATGGCTACACCTTC.

This clone showed up just a few times. V is TRBV6-2 or TRBV6-3 and J is TRBJ1-2; the D is unclear. The CDR3 is 13 residues long. The germline V gene encodes CDR1 MNHEY and CDR2 SVGEGT. Trimming shortened V by 5 bases and J by 4 bases, and 11 bases separated the two germline ends. The CDR3 here is CASSPESSYGYTF. DNA for the CDR3: TGTGCCAGCAGTCCGGAGTCCAGCTATGGCTACACCTTC.

V and J are TRBV6-4 and TRBJ1-1, with a possible D match to TRBD1 (5 bases). This CDR3 is 12 amino acids long. Deletions cut 2 bases from V and 4 bases from J, with 5 bases between. Germline values: CDR1 MRHNA, CDR2 SNTAGT. In DNA, the CDR3 is TGTGCCAGCAGTGACAGGGGCACTGAAGCTTTCTTT. Its protein is CASSDRGTEAFF.

The genes are TRBV28 and TRBJ1-1, with D tentatively TRBD1 (6 bases). The CDR3 loop spans 14 amino acids. V was clipped by 4 bases and J by 2 bases, with 11 bases between them. Germline V gene lookup returns CDR1 MDHEN and CDR2 SYDVKM. The DNA of the CDR3 is TGTGCCAGCAGTTCCCTGGACAGAAACACTGAAGCTTTCTTT. Translation: CASSSLDRNTEAFF.

The chain recombines TRBV11-3 with TRBJ2-7; 9 bases are shared with TRBD2. With V trimmed by 5 bases and J by 2 bases, 19 bases remained unmatched. The CDR3 loop spans 19 amino acids. Germline V gene lookup returns CDR1 SGHNT and CDR2 YENEEA. CDR3 residues: CASSPRLAGYTSRAYEQYF. For the CDR3, the DNA is TGTGCCAGCAGCCCCCGGCTAGCGGGATATACTTCAAGGGCCTACGAGCAGTACTTC. Supplemented by reference TRBV11-3 and TRBJ2-7, the full variable domain reads EAGVVQSPRYKIIEKKQPVAFWCNPISGHNTLYWYLQNLGQGPELLIRYENEEAVDDSQLPKDRFSAERLKGVDSTLKIQPAELGDSAVYLCASSPRLAGYTSRAYEQYFGPGTRLTVT.

The chain couples TRBV6-5 to TRBJ2-7; D is possibly TRBD1 (5 bases). CDR1 is MNHEY, CDR2 SVGAGI, per germline. Trimming cost V 0 bases and J 3 bases, with 12 bases left between them. CDR3 length equals 15 residues. CDR3: CASSYSRARYYEQYF. CDR3 sequence (DNA): TGTGCCAGCAGTTACTCCAGGGCCAGGTACTACGAGCAGTACTTC.

The chain carries TRBV28 and TRBJ2-7; 9 bases match TRBD1. V gave up 4 bases and J gave up 3 bases; unmatched junction bases: 1. Per germline, CDR1 MDHEN and CDR2 SYDVKM. The CDR3 spans 13 residues. The CDR3 region has the DNA TGTGCCAGCAGTTCGGGACAGGGCTACGAGCAGTACTTC. Its protein is CASSSGQGYEQYF.

The rearrangement uses TRBV14 and TRBJ1-4; unclear D gene. The CDR3 has 15 residues. V lost 4 bases to trimming and J lost 3 bases, with 12 bases between them. Germline lookup yields CDR1 SGHDN and CDR2 FVKESK. CDR3 residues: CASSLEGSANEKLFF. The CDR3 nucleotides read TGTGCCAGCAGCCTTGAGGGTTCGGCTAATGAAAAACTGTTTTTT. The whole variable domain, remainder taken from reference TRBV14 and TRBJ1-4, is EAGVTQFPSHSVIEKGQTVTLRCDPISGHDNLYWYRRVMGKEIKFLLHFVKESKQDESGMPNNRFLAERTGGTYSTLKVQPAELEDSGVYFCASSLEGSANEKLFFGSGTQLSVL.

The chain carries TRBV5-4 and TRBJ1-6; TRBD1 aligns across 8 bases. V lost 4 bases to trimming and J lost 8 bases; unmatched junction nucleotides: 5. CDR1 SGHNT and CDR2 YYREEE come from the germline V gene (reference sequence). The length of the CDR3 is 14 residues. As DNA, the CDR3 is TGTGCCAGCAGCACGACAGGGGTCGATTCACCCCTCCACTTT. It yields the protein CASSTTGVDSPLHF.

In its sample, this clone was seen a few times. The rearrangement joins TRBV27 to TRBJ1-5, with 10 bases fitting TRBD1. CDR3 length equals 15 residues. Per germline, CDR1 MNHEY and CDR2 SMNVEV (reference sequence). V gave up 5 bases and J gave up 4 bases; unmatched junction bases: 5. DNA for the CDR3: TGTGCCAGCAGTCACGGGACAGGGGCAAATCAGCCCCAGCATTTT. Encoded protein: CASSHGTGANQPQHF.

The rearrangement links TRBV6-5 to TRBJ2-7; D might be TRBD1 (5 bases). Germline V gene data show CDR1 as MNHEY and CDR2 as SVGAGI. The CDR3 covers 14 residues. Trimming stripped 6 bases from V and 2 bases from J, with 14 bases between. The CDR3 here is CASSSTAVPYEQYF. The CDR3 region has the DNA TGTGCCAGCAGCTCGACAGCAGTCCCCTACGAGCAGTACTTC.

This clone was seen at least ten times. The V and J genes are TRBV29-1 and TRBJ1-3; D is unresolved. Trimming left V 3 bases short and J 7 bases short, with 10 bases between. The V gene's germline CDR1 is SQVTM and CDR2 ANQGSEA. This CDR3 is built from 12 residues. The CDR3 reads CSVEVGGNTIYF. Here the CDR3 DNA reads TGCAGCGTTGAGGTTGGCGGGAACACCATATATTTT.

This clone is medium-sized in the sample. J is TRBJ2-7 and V is TRBV7-8; 8 positions match TRBD1. Germline CDR1 and CDR2: SGHVS and FQNEAQ. There are 15 residues in the CDR3. The V gene end was trimmed by 5 bases and the J gene end by 5 bases; junction bases not matched to a gene: 11. The CDR3 loop reads CASSRAQGEKNEQYF. The CDR3, as DNA: TGTGCCAGCAGCCGTGCACAGGGGGAAAAGAACGAGCAGTACTTC.

V gene TRBV24-1 combines with J gene TRBJ1-1, with TRBD1 matching over 10 bases. The CDR3 totals 17 residues. After removal of 7 bases from V and 1 base from J, the junction contained 11 bases not matched to a gene. The germline V gene encodes CDR1 KGHDR and CDR2 SFDVKD. The CDR3 protein is CATRPTGTGDRNTEAFF. The CDR3 bases are TGTGCCACCAGACCTACCGGGACAGGGGATCGGAACACTGAAGCTTTCTTT.

This clone was seen more than once but under ten times. The chain couples TRBV6-5 to TRBJ2-2, with 11 bases matching TRBD1. CDR1 MNHEY and CDR2 SVGAGI come from the germline V gene. The junction had 5 bases not matched to a gene; V was cut back by 5 bases and J by 6 bases. CDR3 length equals 15 residues. In nucleotides, the CDR3 is TGTGCCAGCAGTCGCGGGACAGGGGGTTCCGGGGAGCTGTTTTTT. Translated: CASSRGTGGSGELFF.

This chain connects TRBV5-1 to TRBJ1-2; D is possibly TRBD1 (5 bases). CDR3 length: 13 residues. From germline, CDR1 is SGHRS and CDR2 YFSETQ. The ends were cut back, 3 bases at V and 7 bases at J, with 13 bases in the middle. CDR3 sequence (DNA): TGCGCCAGCAGCTCGGACATCGTTCCTGGCTACACCTTC. This codes for CASSSDIVPGYTF.

The chain has TRBV11-2 and TRBJ2-7; 7 nucleotides agree with TRBD1. Trimming removed 0 bases from V and 5 bases from J; junction bases left unmatched: 7. The CDR3 has 15 amino acids. Germline CDR1 SGHAT, CDR2 FQNNGV. In nucleotides, the CDR3 is TGTGCCAGCAGCTTAGAGGGCGGCAGGGGGAACGAGCAGTACTTC. This sequence encodes CASSLEGGRGNEQYF.

V is TRBV25-1 and J is TRBJ1-2, with a tentative D call TRBD1 (6 bases). Trimming pared 6 bases from V and 4 bases from J, leaving 15 bases between. This CDR3 is built from 14 residues. The germline gives CDR1 MGHDK, CDR2 SYGVNS. CDR3 coding DNA: TGTGCCAGCAGGAAGGGTGCAGGGGCCTATGGCTACACCTTC. It is translated as CASRKGAGAYGYTF.

The chain carries TRBV6-5 and TRBJ2-2, with 9 bases aligning to TRBD2. V trimming: 4 bases; J trimming: 5 bases; junction bases outside the gene matches: 2. Germline values: CDR1 MNHEY, CDR2 SVGAGI. This CDR3 is built from 14 residues. CDR3 DNA sequence: TGTGCCAGCAGTTCTAGCGGGGAAACCGGGGAGCTGTTTTTT. This encodes CASSSSGETGELFF.

The CDR3 DNA follows: TGTGCCAGCAGCTCCAGCCAGGGGGCAAACATTCAGTACTTC. Translation gives CASSSSQGANIQYF. The chain carries TRBV7-9 and TRBJ2-4; 8 bases line up with TRBD1. The ends lost 4 bases at V and 6 bases at J; junction bases unmatched: 5. Germline V lookup: CDR1 SEHNR, CDR2 FQNEAQ (reference sequence). The CDR3 loop spans 14 amino acids.

The chain combines TRBV3-1 (or the pseudogene TRBV3-2) with TRBJ1-1, with no clear D. The germline V and J ends were trimmed by 1 base and 1 base, with 7 bases remaining between them. The germline V gene encodes CDR1 LGHDT and CDR2 YNNKEL (reference sequence). The CDR3 runs to 14 residues. CDR3 in DNA: TGTGCCAGCAGCCAAGCCATGAGGAACACTGAAGCTTTCTTT. Translation gives CASSQAMRNTEAFF.

The chain carries TRBV9 and TRBJ2-1; maybe TRBD2 (7 bases). The CDR3 is 15 residues long. Per germline, CDR1 SGDLS and CDR2 YYNGEE. Trimming took 2 bases from V and 6 from J, leaving 15 bases between them. The CDR3 sequence: CASSVGGGLPNEQFF. The CDR3 region has the DNA TGTGCCAGCAGCGTTGGGGGGGGCCTTCCCAATGAGCAGTTCTTC. Full variable domain (rest looked up from reference TRBV9 and TRBJ2-1): DSGVTQTPKHLITATGQRVTLRCSPRSGDLSVYWYQQSLDQGLQFLIQYYNGEERAKGNILERFSAQQFPDLHSELNLSSLELGDSALYFCASSVGGGLPNEQFFGPGTRLTVL.

The V and J genes are TRBV2 and TRBJ2-5; possibly TRBD2 for D (6 bases). Per the germline V gene, CDR1 is SNHLY and CDR2 is FYNNEI. The CDR3 runs to 17 residues. V was shortened by 6 bases and J by 3 bases, with 23 bases between the two germline ends. The CDR3 bases are TGTGCCAGCAGAGATAGTCGCGCGGAGGGGCCGAAAGAGACCCAGTACTTC. It specifies CASRDSRAEGPKETQYF. Using reference TRBV2 and TRBJ2-5 for the parts outside the CDR3, the full variable domain is EPEVTQTPSHQVTQMGQEVILRCVPISNHLYFYWYRQILGQKVEFLVSFYNNEISEKSEIFDDQFSVERPDGSNFTLKIRSTKLEDSAMYFCASRDSRAEGPKETQYFGPGTRLLVL.

This chain joins TRBV19 and TRBJ2-1, with 7 positions matching TRBD2. Germline V gives CDR1 LNHDA, CDR2 SQIVND (reference sequence). CDR3 size: 14 residues. J lost 5 bases, V lost 3 bases, and 4 bases had no gene match. CDR3: CASSISSGHNEQFF. In DNA form, the CDR3 reads TGTGCCAGTAGTATTTCTAGCGGACACAATGAGCAGTTCTTC.

CDR3 in amino acids: CASSRVGVNTEAFF. The CDR3 DNA reads TGCGCCAGCAGCCGGGTAGGGGTGAACACTGAAGCTTTCTTT. The chain employs TRBV4-1 and TRBJ1-1, with a possible D match to TRBD1 (5 bases). Per germline, CDR1 MGHRA and CDR2 YSYEKL. V was trimmed by 4 bases and J by 0 bases, leaving 9 bases between them. The CDR3 totals 14 residues.

V usage is TRBV28 and J usage is TRBJ1-1; 9 bases fit TRBD1. Germline V gives CDR1 MDHEN, CDR2 SYDVKM. Losses at the gene ends were 5 bases for V and 5 bases for J; bases not matched to a gene: 9. The CDR3 extends over 15 amino acids. In DNA form, the CDR3 reads TGTGCCAGCAGTGCCTGGAACAGGGGGCAGACTGAAGCTTTCTTT. Translated, it gives CASSAWNRGQTEAFF.